This T cell receptor (beta chain) was recovered during a study of T cell responses to AZD1222 COVID-19 vaccine. Study outcomes and limitations: The donor cohort was predominantly white British with a female majority, and clonal diversity may have been underestimated.

Regarding this clone: As yet, its antigen is unknown.

Samples with a second dose at about 4 or about 12 weeks were pooled together. V trimming: 4 bases; J trimming: 2 bases; junction bases outside the gene matches: 2. Germline V gene lookup returns CDR1 WNHNN and CDR2 SYGVQD (reference sequence). The CDR3 is 14 residues long. Sequencing used immunoSEQ multiplex PCR; TCRdb keeps in-frame clones, though not all of them. The data show about 88,000 clones, about 89% seen once. The receptor was isolated from an adult who received the AZD1222 COVID-19 vaccine. The starting material was peripheral blood, obtained 28 days after the second AZD1222 dose. The chain has TRBV10-1 and TRBJ2-7; 10 bases align to TRBD2. As DNA, the CDR3 is TGCGCCAGCAGTGCTAGCGGGAGTCCCTACGAGCAGTACTTC. Its protein is CASSASGSPYEQYF.